These T cell receptor beta chains were read from a single sample in a study of radiation and T cells in renal cell carcinoma. Here immunoSEQ multiplex PCR was the method, and the copy in TCRdb shows in-frame clones only, minus some. The data hold 110,000 to 150,000 clones, with roughly 80% observed a single time. Sequencing used blood, obtained from a patient whose treatment included radiotherapy and nephrectomy. The receptors were gathered from a woman between 50 and 59 years old with renal cell carcinoma. Both conserved end residues are part of each CDR3. A D gene is named only where the DNA matches it firmly. Part of the rows lack a size; the others show once, few, many or a class for expanded clones.

cdr3_aa: CASSLDFRETQYF; cdr3_nt: TGTGCCAGCAGCTTAGATTTCAGGGAGACCCAGTACTTC; clone_size: NA; d_call: NA; j_call: TRBJ2-5; v_call: TRBV11-2
cdr3_aa: CASSLPVARGDTQYF; cdr3_nt: TGTGCCAGCAGCCTTCCCGTCGCGAGGGGAGATACGCAGTATTTT; clone_size: once; d_call: NA; j_call: TRBJ2-3; v_call: TRBV5-4
cdr3_aa: CASSPPARGAGYTF; cdr3_nt: TGTGCCAGCAGCCCACCGGCCCGGGGTGCTGGCTACACCTTC; clone_size: NA; d_call: NA; j_call: TRBJ1-2; v_call: TRBV28
cdr3_aa: CASSFRTYEQYF; cdr3_nt: TGTGCCAGCAGTTTCCGTACCTACGAGCAGTACTTC; clone_size: once; d_call: NA; j_call: TRBJ2-7; v_call: TRBV28
cdr3_aa: CASSLSQRQPQHF; cdr3_nt: TGTGCCAGCAGCTTATCTCAGCGTCAGCCCCAGCATTTT; clone_size: NA; d_call: NA; j_call: TRBJ1-5; v_call: TRBV7-8
cdr3_aa: CASSPPVRGTTDTQYF; cdr3_nt: TGTGCCAGCAGTCCCCCCGTTCGGGGCACTACAGATACGCAGTATTTT; clone_size: once; d_call: NA; j_call: TRBJ2-3; v_call: TRBV27
cdr3_aa: CSASEGGGYTF; cdr3_nt: TGCAGTGCTAGTGAGGGAGGAGGCTACACCTTC; clone_size: once; d_call: NA; j_call: TRBJ1-2; v_call: TRBV20-1
cdr3_aa: CASSLAELASYEQYF; cdr3_nt: TGTGCCAGCAGCTTAGCTGAGCTGGCGTCCTACGAGCAGTACTTC; clone_size: NA; d_call: NA; j_call: TRBJ2-7; v_call: TRBV11-2
cdr3_aa: CASSLARGSNTEAFF; cdr3_nt: TGTGCCAGCAGCTTAGCTCGAGGATCGAACACTGAAGCTTTCTTT; clone_size: few; d_call: NA; j_call: TRBJ1-1; v_call: TRBV7-2
cdr3_aa: CASSIQEGGELFF; cdr3_nt: TGTGCCAGTAGTATACAGGAGGGCGGGGAGCTGTTTTTT; clone_size: NA; d_call: NA; j_call: TRBJ2-2; v_call: TRBV19
cdr3_aa: CAWSGAVQGRVTDTQYF; cdr3_nt: TGTGCCTGGAGTGGGGCAGTACAGGGCAGGGTCACAGATACGCAGTATTTT; clone_size: NA; d_call: NA; j_call: TRBJ2-3; v_call: TRBV30
cdr3_aa: CASSYGTEGGGYTF; cdr3_nt: TGTGCCAGCAGTTACGGGACGGAGGGGGGCGGCTACACCTTC; clone_size: few; d_call: NA; j_call: TRBJ1-2; v_call: TRBV6-5
cdr3_aa: CASSATYEQYF; cdr3_nt: TGTGCCAGCAGCGCCACCTACGAGCAGTACTTC; clone_size: NA; d_call: NA; j_call: TRBJ2-7; v_call: TRBV11-2
cdr3_aa: CASSIGGAYYNEQFF; cdr3_nt: TGCGCCAGCAGCATCGGGGGGGCGTACTACAATGAGCAGTTCTTC; clone_size: NA; d_call: TRBD2; j_call: TRBJ2-1; v_call: TRBV10-1
cdr3_aa: CASSFMGAPPSGYTF; cdr3_nt: TGCGCCAGCAGCTTTATGGGGGCACCACCGTCTGGCTACACCTTC; clone_size: NA; d_call: NA; j_call: TRBJ1-2; v_call: TRBV5-1
cdr3_aa: CASRQSNEKLFF; cdr3_nt: TGCGCCAGCCGACAGAGTAATGAAAAACTGTTTTTT; clone_size: NA; d_call: NA; j_call: TRBJ1-4; v_call: TRBV5-1
cdr3_aa: CSVGLGTNQPQHF; cdr3_nt: TGCAGCGTTGGCCTGGGGACAAATCAGCCCCAGCATTTT; clone_size: NA; d_call: NA; j_call: TRBJ1-5; v_call: TRBV29-1
cdr3_aa: CASSTGTAANYGYTF; cdr3_nt: TGTGCCAGCAGCACCGGGACAGCAGCTAACTATGGCTACACCTTC; clone_size: NA; d_call: TRBD1; j_call: TRBJ1-2; v_call: TRBV9
cdr3_aa: CASSSIGGNTIYF; cdr3_nt: TGTGCCAGCAGTAGTATAGGTGGAAACACCATATATTTT; clone_size: NA; d_call: NA; j_call: TRBJ1-3; v_call: TRBV7-8
cdr3_aa: CASSSGLAGSYEQYF; cdr3_nt: TGCGCCAGCAGCTCGGGACTAGCGGGATCTTACGAGCAGTACTTC; clone_size: NA; d_call: TRBD2; j_call: TRBJ2-7; v_call: TRBV5-1
cdr3_aa: CASSSTGVQETQYF; cdr3_nt: TGTGCCAGCAGTTCAACAGGGGTCCAAGAGACCCAGTACTTC; clone_size: NA; d_call: TRBD1; j_call: TRBJ2-5; v_call: TRBV28
cdr3_aa: CASNPPGAEAFF; cdr3_nt: TGTGCCAGCAACCCGCCGGGGGCTGAAGCTTTCTTT; clone_size: NA; d_call: NA; j_call: TRBJ1-1; v_call: TRBV6-6
cdr3_aa: CASSEADGAQFF; cdr3_nt: TGTGCCAGCAGTGAAGCGGACGGTGCGCAGTTCTTC; clone_size: NA; d_call: NA; j_call: TRBJ2-1; v_call: TRBV6-1
cdr3_aa: CASSETRTGTGGAETQYF; cdr3_nt: TGTGCCAGTAGTGAAACCCGCACCGGGACAGGGGGCGCGGAGACCCAGTACTTC; clone_size: NA; d_call: TRBD1; j_call: TRBJ2-5; v_call: TRBV19
cdr3_aa: CASSIPLARRGAFF; cdr3_nt: TGTGCCAGTAGTATACCTCTGGCACGTCGTGGAGCTTTCTTT; clone_size: NA; d_call: NA; j_call: TRBJ1-1; v_call: TRBV19
cdr3_aa: CASSLEPFSGANVLTF; cdr3_nt: TGCGCCAGCAGCTTGGAGCCGTTCTCTGGGGCCAACGTCCTGACTTTC; clone_size: NA; d_call: NA; j_call: TRBJ2-6; v_call: TRBV5-1
cdr3_aa: CASSPVVAGVYEQYF; cdr3_nt: TGTGCCAGCAGCCCCGTGGTAGCGGGAGTGTACGAGCAGTACTTC; clone_size: NA; d_call: TRBD2; j_call: TRBJ2-7; v_call: TRBV7-2
cdr3_aa: CASSSRATGLRETQYF; cdr3_nt: TGTGCCAGCAGCTCAAGGGCAACAGGACTGAGGGAGACCCAGTACTTC; clone_size: NA; d_call: NA; j_call: TRBJ2-5; v_call: TRBV7-6
cdr3_aa: CASSEGPDSYEQYF; cdr3_nt: TGCGCCAGCAGTGAGGGTCCGGACTCCTACGAGCAGTACTTC; clone_size: NA; d_call: NA; j_call: TRBJ2-7; v_call: TRBV10-1
cdr3_aa: CASSMRTAEQFF; cdr3_nt: TGTGCCAGTAGTATGCGCACAGCTGAGCAGTTCTTC; clone_size: NA; d_call: NA; j_call: TRBJ2-1; v_call: TRBV19
cdr3_aa: CASREPGSYEQYF; cdr3_nt: TGTGCCAGCCGAGAACCGGGGTCCTACGAGCAGTACTTC; clone_size: NA; d_call: NA; j_call: TRBJ2-7; v_call: TRBV6-6
cdr3_aa: CASSFSGTVSGYTF; cdr3_nt: TGTGCCAGCAGCTTTTCCGGGACAGTAAGCGGCTACACCTTC; clone_size: few; d_call: TRBD1; j_call: TRBJ1-2; v_call: TRBV7-2
cdr3_aa: CASSLPFSGNTIYF; cdr3_nt: TGTGCCAGCAGCTTGCCGTTCTCTGGAAACACCATATATTTT; clone_size: NA; d_call: NA; j_call: TRBJ1-3; v_call: TRBV5-6
cdr3_aa: CASSPLYEQYF; cdr3_nt: TGTGCCAGCAGTCCTCTCTACGAGCAGTACTTC; clone_size: NA; d_call: NA; j_call: TRBJ2-7; v_call: TRBV2
cdr3_aa: CASSQGRTGDDTQYF; cdr3_nt: TGCGCCAGCAGCCAAGGGAGGACAGGGGACGATACGCAGTATTTT; clone_size: NA; d_call: TRBD1; j_call: TRBJ2-3; v_call: TRBV4-3
cdr3_aa: CASSYGLSNQPQHF; cdr3_nt: TGTGCCAGCAGTTACGGGTTAAGCAATCAGCCCCAGCATTTT; clone_size: NA; d_call: NA; j_call: TRBJ1-5; v_call: TRBV6-5
cdr3_aa: CASSEWGFGGYTF; cdr3_nt: TGTGCCAGCAGTGAGTGGGGCTTCGGAGGCTACACCTTC; clone_size: few; d_call: NA; j_call: TRBJ1-2; v_call: TRBV6-4
cdr3_aa: CASSSDYKGAGELFF; cdr3_nt: TGTGCCAGCAGCTCAGACTACAAAGGGGCCGGGGAGCTGTTTTTT; clone_size: NA; d_call: NA; j_call: TRBJ2-2; v_call: TRBV7-9
cdr3_aa: CASSPPEGSYEQYF; cdr3_nt: TGTGCCAGCTCACCACCGGAGGGGTCCTACGAGCAGTACTTC; clone_size: few; d_call: NA; j_call: TRBJ2-7; v_call: TRBV18
cdr3_aa: CASSSQGGDEKLFF; cdr3_nt: TGTGCCAGCAGTTCACAGGGAGGGGATGAAAAACTGTTTTTT; clone_size: NA; d_call: NA; j_call: TRBJ1-4; v_call: TRBV16
cdr3_aa: CASSIRRGTGGAGKETQYF; cdr3_nt: TGTGCCAGTAGTATACGCCGAGGGACAGGGGGCGCGGGGAAAGAGACCCAGTACTTC; clone_size: NA; d_call: TRBD1; j_call: TRBJ2-5; v_call: TRBV19
cdr3_aa: CASSADSGGVTGELFF; cdr3_nt: TGTGCCAGCAGCGCCGACAGCGGGGGTGTGACCGGGGAGCTGTTTTTT; clone_size: NA; d_call: TRBD2; j_call: TRBJ2-2; v_call: TRBV9
cdr3_aa: CASSAPNSGTYEQYF; cdr3_nt: TGCGCCAGCAGCGCCCCAAATAGCGGGACCTACGAGCAGTACTTC; clone_size: NA; d_call: TRBD2; j_call: TRBJ2-7; v_call: TRBV5-1
cdr3_aa: CASSLAGSGELFF; cdr3_nt: TGTGCCAGCAGCTTAGCGGGGTCCGGGGAGCTGTTTTTT; clone_size: few; d_call: NA; j_call: TRBJ2-2; v_call: TRBV7-2
cdr3_aa: CASSLGNSLGAEQFF; cdr3_nt: TGTGCCAGCAGCTTGGGGAACAGTCTTGGGGCGGAGCAGTTCTTC; clone_size: NA; d_call: NA; j_call: TRBJ2-1; v_call: TRBV7-9
cdr3_aa: CASSLVSGSTDTQYF; cdr3_nt: TGTGCCAGCAGCTTAGTGAGCGGAAGCACAGATACGCAGTATTTT; clone_size: NA; d_call: NA; j_call: TRBJ2-3; v_call: TRBV5-6
cdr3_aa: CASSQRPGLAQETQYF; cdr3_nt: TGCGCCAGCAGCCAACGTCCGGGACTAGCACAGGAGACCCAGTACTTC; clone_size: once; d_call: TRBD2; j_call: TRBJ2-5; v_call: TRBV4-1
cdr3_aa: CASSSRPSGDYGYTF; cdr3_nt: TGTGCCAGCAGCTCCCGGCCCTCTGGAGACTATGGCTACACCTTC; clone_size: NA; d_call: NA; j_call: TRBJ1-2; v_call: TRBV5-5
cdr3_aa: CASSGGQPREPQHF; cdr3_nt: TGTGCCAGCAGCGGGGGACAGCCTAGGGAGCCCCAGCATTTT; clone_size: NA; d_call: TRBD1; j_call: TRBJ1-5; v_call: TRBV9
cdr3_aa: CASSLVLGGVADTQYF; cdr3_nt: TGTGCCAGCAGCTTAGTGCTGGGGGGCGTTGCAGATACGCAGTATTTT; clone_size: few; d_call: NA; j_call: TRBJ2-3; v_call: TRBV11-2
cdr3_aa: CASKLAGGPTDTQYF; cdr3_nt: TGTGCCAGCAAACTAGCGGGGGGGCCCACAGATACGCAGTATTTT; clone_size: once; d_call: TRBD2; j_call: TRBJ2-3; v_call: TRBV6-5